This T cell receptor (beta chain) was sequenced for a study of identical twins. This CDR3 is built from 13 residues. Trimming pared 3 bases from V and 4 bases from J, leaving 9 bases between. The germline V gene has CDR1 SGHNT and CDR2 YYREEE (reference sequence). In regard to this clonotype: Its antigen is still unknown.

MiXCR, run by TCRdb on the 5' RACE reads, gives a single entry per CDR3 protein. The table includes a few hundred thousand distinct CDR3 sequences, approximately 8.8% detected once. Study-wide points: Insertions ran lower in abundant cord blood beta clonotypes, though not in memory repertoires. Beta out-of-frame sequences showed weaker excess twin sharing.

This TCR was sampled from a woman between 45 and 65 years old in good health. Material for sequencing was naive T cells sorted from blood. The chain has TRBV5-4 and TRBJ2-3; D may be TRBD2 (5 bases). CDR3 protein: CASSSGEADTQYF. The CDR3 DNA follows: TGTGCCAGCAGCTCCGGGGAAGCAGATACGCAGTATTTT.